These 8 T cell receptor beta chains share one sample of origin, sequenced in a study of beta chain features in type 1 diabetes. The isolated RNA, all of it, was reverse transcribed, so expressed TCRB transcripts were what got sequenced. Assay used: immunoSEQ multiplex PCR; TCRdb lists only in-frame clones, some missing. The profile shows fewer than 550,000 clones, about an eighth of them singletons. Sequenced input: naive CD4+ T cells from blood. These receptors all stem from a woman between 18 and 29 years old in good health.

For the CDR3, the DNA is TGTGCCAGCAGCTTAAAGGGGGCGGGCACAGATACGCAGTATTTT. Translation gives CASSLKGAGTDTQYF. The chain combines TRBV7-9 with TRBJ2-3; 7 bases line up with TRBD1. Germline CDR1 reads SEHNR; CDR2 reads FQNEAQ (reference sequence). Trimming took 2 bases from V and 1 from J; bases not matched to a gene: 3. This CDR3 region has 15 residues. Full variable domain (rest looked up from reference TRBV7-9 and TRBJ2-3): DTGVSQNPRHKITKRGQNVTFRCDPISEHNRLYWYRQTLGQGPEFLTYFQNEAQLEKSRLLSDRFSAERPKGSFSTLEIQRTEQGDSAMYLCASSLKGAGTDTQYFGPGTRLTVL.

This clone was seen more than once but under ten times. This sequence joins TRBV7-2 and TRBJ1-2; no clear D. The V and J ends lost 5 bases and 4 bases respectively, with 8 bases between them. CDR1 and CDR2 from the germline V gene are SGHTA and FQGNSA. This CDR3 comprises 12 residues. CDR3 bases: TGTGCCAGCAGCCCCTTTTCCTATGGCTACACCTTC. Translated: CASSPFSYGYTF.

This clone was detected only a few times. V is TRBV4-1 and J is TRBJ2-1; D might be TRBD1 (5 bases). Deletions cut 3 bases from V and 3 bases from J, with 15 bases between. CDR3 length equals 16 residues. The germline CDR1 and CDR2 sequences are MGHRA and YSYEKL. The DNA of the CDR3 is TGCGCCAGCAGCCAGCCTGGACAAGGTAACTACAATGAGCAGTTCTTC. It translates to CASSQPGQGNYNEQFF.

This clone showed up many times. The J gene is TRBJ1-1, the V gene TRBV27, with 7 positions matching TRBD1. CDR3 length: 15 amino acids. V dropped 1 base and J dropped 0; count of bases not matched to a gene: 2. From germline, CDR1 is MNHEY and CDR2 SMNVEV (reference sequence). This CDR3 is CASSLFGTVNTEAFF. CDR3 nucleotide sequence: TGTGCCAGCAGTTTATTCGGGACAGTGAACACTGAAGCTTTCTTT.

This clone was seen only a few times. The chain recombines TRBV25-1 with TRBJ2-7; D is ambiguous. Trimming pared 2 bases from V and 7 bases from J, leaving 12 bases between. The CDR3 covers 13 residues. The V gene's germline CDR1 is MGHDK and CDR2 SYGVNS. The CDR3 region has the DNA TGTGCCAGCAGTGAAGCTTACAGAGTAGAGCAGTACTTC. It translates to CASSEAYRVEQYF.

V and J are TRBV5-1 and TRBJ2-5, with 7 bases that match TRBD2. CDR1 and CDR2 (germline): SGHRS, YFSETQ. This CDR3 is 14 amino acids long. V was clipped by 4 bases and J by 4 bases; unmatched bases: 7. CDR3 protein: CASSQVAGAETQYF. The CDR3 DNA sequence: TGCGCCAGCAGCCAAGTGGCGGGAGCAGAGACCCAGTACTTC. Complete variable domain (other parts from reference TRBV5-1 and TRBJ2-5): KAGVTQTPRYLIKTRGQQVTLSCSPISGHRSVSWYQQTPGQGLQFLFEYFSETQRNKGNFPGRFSGRQFSNSRSEMNVSTLELGDSALYLCASSQVAGAETQYFGPGTRLLVL.

This clone was counted between two and nine times. The chain couples TRBV5-1 to TRBJ2-5; TRBD1 might be the D (5 bases). Germline CDR1 and CDR2: SGHRS and YFSETQ. V was cut by 4 bases and J by 6 bases, with 19 bases left in between. The CDR3 length is 15 residues. The CDR3 protein is CASSHPGMGKKTQYF. CDR3 bases: TGCGCCAGCAGCCACCCAGGGATGGGAAAAAAGACCCAGTACTTC.

The CDR3 DNA reads as TGTGCCAGCAACTTACAGGGTAGGGATCAGCCCCAGCATTTT. As protein: CASNLQGRDQPQHF. The chain is built from TRBV2 and TRBJ1-5; a weak D match, TRBD1 (6 bases). The CDR3 is 14 amino acids. The germline gives CDR1 SNHLY, CDR2 FYNNEI. V was shortened by 7 bases and J by 5 bases, with 15 bases between the two germline ends. The variable domain in full, with the rest retrieved from reference TRBV2 and TRBJ1-5, is EPEVTQTPSHQVTQMGQEVILRCVPISNHLYFYWYRQILGQKVEFLVSFYNNEISEKSEIFDDQFSVERPDGSNFTLKIRSTKLEDSAMYFCASNLQGRDQPQHFGDGTRLSIL.